The 3 T cell receptor beta chains presented below share a single source sample, sequenced in a study of blood T cell repertoires in COVID-19. Produced via immunoSEQ multiplex PCR; TCRdb's table is partial and in-frame only. Counted here are approximately 300,000 clones, around 85% occurring once; the ten biggest clones make up 1.5% to 2%. The source material was PBMCs or T cells enriched from blood (not recorded which). The receptors originated from a woman in her twenties or thirties who had been exposed to COVID-19.

V and J are TRBV10-3 and TRBJ1-1, with TRBD1 identical over 9 bases. This CDR3 has 13 amino acids. V gave up 6 bases and J gave up 5 bases; unmatched junction bases: 4. Germline V gene sequence: CDR1 ENHRY, CDR2 SYGVKD. The DNA for the CDR3 is TGTGCCATCAGCACAGGGGGCCTGACTGAAGCTTTCTTT. Amino acids: CAISTGGLTEAFF.

This chain uses TRBV20-1 with TRBJ1-1; D gene ambiguous. There are 11 residues in the CDR3. The V gene's germline CDR1 is DFQATT and CDR2 SNEGSKA (reference sequence). The V end lost 3 bases, the J end lost 8 bases, and 10 bases lay between the germline ends. The CDR3 DNA follows: TGCAGTGCTAGGGAGGGAGGGGAAGCTTTCTTT. Its protein is CSAREGGEAFF.

This sequence joins TRBV12-3 or TRBV12-4 and TRBJ1-1, with D unclear. Trimming took off 2 bases at V and 3 bases at J, with 7 bases between the two ends. The CDR3 spans 13 residues. In nucleotides, the CDR3 is TGTGCCAGCAGTTTAAGCCAGGACACTGAAGCTTTCTTT. Protein product: CASSLSQDTEAFF.